This passage covers 19 T cell receptor beta chains from one sample sequenced in a study of T cells in Graves' hyperthyroidism and ophthalmopathy. RNA transcripts provided the source from which TCR beta CDR3 regions were amplified. The study used the HTBI primer set for a first-round RT-PCR of the TCR CDR3. TCRdb reanalysed the multiplex PCR reads using MiXCR and keeps one entry per CDR3 protein. The sample consists of approximately 510,000 distinct CDR3 sequences, 46% of them appearing once. The sequencing sample was made of peripheral blood or thyroid tissue (not recorded which). Every receptor here comes from an adult woman with Graves' disease, either hyperthyroidism or ophthalmopathy (not recorded which).

This clonotype was recorded many times. This chain joins TRBV7-8 and TRBJ2-5; D gene ambiguous. The CDR3 runs 12 residues. Germline V gene data show CDR1 as SGHVS and CDR2 as FQNEAQ. Trimming removed 6 bases from V and 2 bases from J, with 7 bases in between. The CDR3 is CASSRLQETQYF. The CDR3 DNA sequence: TGTGCCAGCAGTCGACTTCAAGAGACCCAGTACTTC.

This clonotype has ten or more counts. This rearrangement joins TRBV6-4 to TRBJ2-7; D uncertain. CDR1 and CDR2 from the germline V gene are MRHNA and SNTAGT. The CDR3 runs 14 residues. The V end lost 6 bases, the J end lost 2 bases, and 14 bases lay between the germline ends. CDR3 sequence (DNA): TGTGCCAGCAGCCGCGAGGCTGGGCCCTACGAGCAGTACTTC. The encoded protein is CASSREAGPYEQYF.

This clonotype was detected ten times or more. In nucleotides, the CDR3 is TGTGCCATCAAGACCGAGCATGGCTACACCTTC. It specifies CAIKTEHGYTF. The chain links TRBV10-3 to TRBJ1-2; D unclear. Looked up from germline, CDR1 is ENHRY and CDR2 is SYGVKD. The CDR3 is 11 residues long. Trimming shortened V by 7 bases and J by 6 bases, and 9 bases separated the two germline ends.

The table lists this clonotype with many counts. The V gene is TRBV5-1, the J gene TRBJ2-2; D gene unclear. Germline CDR1 reads SGHRS; CDR2 reads YFSETQ. V was cut by 1 base and J by 7 bases, with 17 bases left in between. This CDR3 is 16 amino acids long. DNA of the CDR3: TGCGCCAGCAGCTTGCAAGGCCAGCTACAGAGCGGGGAGCTGTTTTTT. It codes for CASSLQGQLQSGELFF.

This chain uses TRBV29-1 with TRBJ1-2; 8 bases match TRBD1. Per germline, CDR1 SQVTM and CDR2 ANQGSEA. The ends lost 3 bases at V and 8 bases at J; junction bases unmatched: 5. This CDR3 is 12 amino acids long. The CDR3 nucleotides read TGCAGCGTTGATGACAGGGGAGTCGGCTACACCTTC. Its translation is CSVDDRGVGYTF. Together with reference TRBV29-1 and TRBJ1-2, the CDR3 gives the full variable domain: SAVISQKPSRDICQRGTSLTIQCQVDSQVTMMFWYRQQPGQSLTLIATANQGSEATYESGFVIDKFPISRPNLTFSTLTVSNMSPEDSSIYLCSVDDRGVGYTFGSGTRLTVV.

Only a few counts were recorded for this clonotype. This sequence joins TRBV20-1 and TRBJ2-5; D may be TRBD1 or TRBD2 (6 bases each). The CDR3 contains 16 residues. Trimming left V 1 base short and J 7 bases short, with 22 bases between. Looked up from germline, CDR1 is DFQATT and CDR2 is SNEGSKA (reference sequence). CDR3 coding DNA: TGCAGTGCTAGAGGAGGAGGGCTGGGACACTGGGGGACCCAGTACTTC. Residues: CSARGGGLGHWGTQYF.

The chain couples TRBV7-9 to TRBJ2-2, with D perhaps TRBD1 (7 bases). The germline CDR1 and CDR2 sequences are SEHNR and FQNEAQ (reference sequence). V lost 2 bases and J lost 6, with 10 bases in between. The CDR3 loop spans 14 amino acids. CDR3 nucleotides: TGTGCCAGCAGCTTAATCAGGGGGGCCGGGGAGCTGTTTTTT. Translation: CASSLIRGAGELFF.

This clonotype has only a few counts. One junction end disagrees with the germline gene, perhaps due to a read error. The genes are TRBV7-7 and TRBJ2-6; D might be TRBD1 (6 bases). The CDR3 totals 14 residues. CDR1 and CDR2 (germline): SSHAT, FNYEAQ (reference sequence). This chain's CDR3 is CASSSGQGANVLTF. CDR3 nucleotides: TGTGCTAGCAGCTCCGGACAGGGGGCCAACGTCCTGACTTTC.

The chain combines TRBV7-2 with TRBJ2-7; D uncertain. The CDR3 spans 15 residues. Germline assignment: CDR1 SGHTA and CDR2 FQGNSA. Deletions cut 1 base from V and 4 bases from J, with 14 bases between. CDR3 DNA: TGTGCCAGCAGCTTAGGAACTGGGATGGGGTACGAGCAGTACTTC. This codes for CASSLGTGMGYEQYF.

This clonotype appeared many times. The chain uses TRBV4-1 and TRBJ1-2; D not certain. CDR1 is MGHRA and CDR2 is YSYEKL in the germline V gene. V was cut by 1 base and J by 1 base, with 4 bases left in between. CDR3 length: 13 residues. For the CDR3, the DNA is TGCGCCAGCAGCCAAGTCAATAACTATGGCTACACCTTC. It yields the protein CASSQVNNYGYTF.

J is TRBJ2-5 and V is TRBV29-1; 8 bases map to TRBD1. CDR3 length equals 13 residues. Trimming took 8 bases from V and 2 from J; bases not matched to a gene: 7. Germline V gene sequence: CDR1 SQVTM, CDR2 ANQGSEA. In DNA form, the CDR3 reads TGCAGCTCCTCCGGGACAGGTCAAGAGACCCAGTACTTC. Protein product: CSSSGTGQETQYF.

This clonotype has at least ten counts. The chain has TRBV5-6 and TRBJ2-5; perhaps TRBD1 as D (6 bases). V lost 4 bases and J 4 bases, leaving 14 bases between the germline ends. This CDR3 region has 14 residues. CDR1 SGHDT and CDR2 YYEEEE come from the germline V gene. The DNA for the CDR3 is TGTGCCAGCAGCCCCACAGGGCCAGGAGAGACCCAGTACTTC. Its protein is CASSPTGPGETQYF.

The chain joins TRBV9 to TRBJ2-5; 9 bases fit TRBD2. CDR3 length equals 16 residues. CDR1 and CDR2 from the germline V gene are SGDLS and YYNGEE. V dropped 0 bases and J dropped 3; count of bases not matched to a gene: 6. The DNA for the CDR3 is TGTGCCAGCAGCGTAGACGCTAGCGGGGTAAAAGAGACCCAGTACTTC. Amino acid sequence: CASSVDASGVKETQYF.

This clonotype appeared a few times. This clone may be a read error of a much larger clone one base away. V and J are TRBV10-3 and TRBJ1-6; the D gene is possibly TRBD1 (5 bases). Germline CDR1 ENHRY, CDR2 SYGVKD. CDR3 length: 12 amino acids. V was clipped by 8 bases and J by 9 bases, with 11 bases between them. In nucleotides, the CDR3 is TGTGCCATCGGATGGGGGGGTTCACCCCTCCACTTT. Protein product: CAIGWGGSPLHF.

The chain is built from TRBV29-1 and TRBJ2-7; D is perhaps TRBD1 (5 bases). The V end was cut by 8 bases, the J end by 0 bases, with 14 bases between. Per the germline V gene, CDR1 is SQVTM and CDR2 is ANQGSEA. This CDR3 is built from 13 residues. The CDR3 DNA reads TGCAGCAAAGGGGCCCAGAGCTCCTACGAGCAGTACTTC. Its translation: CSKGAQSSYEQYF.

This clonotype was found many times. The chain has TRBV2 and TRBJ2-2; 12 bases align to TRBD2. This CDR3 has 15 residues. V lost 6 bases and J lost 7; bases outside the gene matches: 6. The germline V gene encodes CDR1 SNHLY and CDR2 FYNNEI. CDR3 protein: CASREASGRVGELFF. DNA of the CDR3: TGTGCCAGCAGGGAGGCTAGCGGGAGGGTCGGGGAGCTGTTTTTT.

CDR3 amino acids: CASSYSGRGSYGYTF. Here the CDR3 DNA reads TGTGCCAGCAGTTACTCCGGGAGGGGATCCTATGGCTACACCTTC. V gene TRBV6-5 combines with J gene TRBJ1-2; maybe TRBD1 (5 bases). V was trimmed by 0 bases and J by 4 bases, leaving 12 bases between them. Germline loops: CDR1 MNHEY, CDR2 SVGAGI. The CDR3 runs to 15 residues.

As regards this clonotype: An end of the junction does not agree with germline; a read error may underlie this. The rearrangement links TRBV20-1 to TRBJ1-5; TRBD1 is a possible D gene (6 bases). Germline CDR1 and CDR2: DFQATT and SNEGSKA (reference sequence). CDR3 size: 15 residues. The CDR3, as DNA: TGCAGTGCTAGAGATCGGGGACACCCCAATCAGCCCCAGCGTTTT. Translating it yields CSARDRGHPNQPQRF.

V gene TRBV6-5 combines with J gene TRBJ2-2; 9 bases align to TRBD1. Germline V lookup: CDR1 MNHEY, CDR2 SVGAGI. The ends lost 1 base at V and 7 bases at J; junction bases unmatched: 4. CDR3 length: 15 amino acids. The CDR3: CASSYWGTGSGELFF. DNA of the CDR3: TGTGCCAGCAGTTACTGGGGGACAGGGAGCGGGGAGCTGTTTTTT.